The T cell receptor (beta chain) described here comes from a study of cytomegalovirus exposure and HLA in healthy donors. The donors were healthy bone marrow donors. V was shortened by 0 bases and J by 0 bases, with 10 bases between the two germline ends. CDR3 size: 16 residues. Germline CDR1 SGHRS, CDR2 YFSETQ. The PCR ran on 60 Vbeta and 13 Jbeta primers. Method: immunoSEQ multiplex PCR; TCRdb's copy keeps in-frame clones and lacks some. This table has roughly 120,000 clones, over 60% appearing once. This TCR derives from a woman younger than 45 in good health and CMV-seropositive. The source material was PBMCs. V usage is TRBV5-1 and J usage is TRBJ1-3; D is uncertain. CDR3 sequence: CASSLEAGISGNTIYF. The CDR3 DNA is TGCGCCAGCAGCTTGGAAGCGGGGATCTCTGGAAACACCATATATTTT.